These T cell receptor beta chains were read from a single sample in a study of T cell clones after liver transplantation. Some clones are missing from TCRdb's copy, which holds only in-frame ones; the method was immunoSEQ multiplex PCR. Of nearly 45,000 clones listed, around 83% were seen once; the top ten hold 2% to 2.5%. Source: CD4+ T cells from blood, taken 24 months after liver transplant. The source of these receptors is a human patient who received a liver transplant. The graft donor may have given rise to some T cells. Both conserved end residues are part of each CDR3. Fields, in order: CDR3 DNA, CDR3 protein, J gene, V gene, clone size, D gene. D genes are given only for firm matches. A clone size is listed for some rows: how often the clone was seen (once, few, many), or a class if it is expanded.

CDR3 DNA: TGTGCCAGCAGCCTGGGGCAGGGGGATAATTCACCCCTCCACTTT; CDR3 protein: CASSLGQGDNSPLHF; J gene: TRBJ1-6; V gene: TRBV7-2; clone size: -; D gene: TRBD1
CDR3 DNA: TGTGCCAGCAGCTTAGGGGTAGGCTCCTACAATGAGCAGTTCTTC; CDR3 protein: CASSLGVGSYNEQFF; J gene: TRBJ2-1; V gene: TRBV7-2; clone size: -; D gene: -
CDR3 DNA: TGTGCCAGCAGCGAGACGTGGGGGAGGAACACTGAAGCTTTCTTT; CDR3 protein: CASSETWGRNTEAFF; J gene: TRBJ1-1; V gene: TRBV9; clone size: -; D gene: -
CDR3 DNA: TGCGCCAGCAGCCCTGGACCCCGGGGGGAGCAGTACTTC; CDR3 protein: CASSPGPRGEQYF; J gene: TRBJ2-7; V gene: TRBV5-1; clone size: -; D gene: -
CDR3 DNA: TGCGCCAGCAGCCCGGATTTCGTAGGAAACTATGGCTACACCTTC; CDR3 protein: CASSPDFVGNYGYTF; J gene: TRBJ1-2; V gene: TRBV4-3; clone size: -; D gene: -
CDR3 DNA: TGCAGCTATAGGGGACTAGCGGGGGACAATGAGCAGTTCTTC; CDR3 protein: CSYRGLAGDNEQFF; J gene: TRBJ2-1; V gene: TRBV29-1; clone size: -; D gene: TRBD2
CDR3 DNA: TGTGCCAGCAGTGAAGCACAGAAGAATCAGCCCCAGCATTTT; CDR3 protein: CASSEAQKNQPQHF; J gene: TRBJ1-5; V gene: TRBV6-1; clone size: -; D gene: -
CDR3 DNA: TGCGCCAGCAGCTTGACTGGTGGGGCTGCCATGGGGGAGCTGTTTTTT; CDR3 protein: CASSLTGGAAMGELFF; J gene: TRBJ2-2; V gene: TRBV5-1; clone size: -; D gene: -
CDR3 DNA: TGTGCCAGCAAGCTACTAGCGGGAGGAAACGAGCAGTACTTC; CDR3 protein: CASKLLAGGNEQYF; J gene: TRBJ2-7; V gene: TRBV2; clone size: -; D gene: TRBD2
CDR3 DNA: TGCGCCAGCAGCTTGTTGACAGGGTCCTACGAGCAGTACTTC; CDR3 protein: CASSLLTGSYEQYF; J gene: TRBJ2-7; V gene: TRBV5-1; clone size: -; D gene: TRBD1
CDR3 DNA: TGTGCCAGCAGCTTAGTTTCAGGGTTTGATCAGCCCCAGCATTTT; CDR3 protein: CASSLVSGFDQPQHF; J gene: TRBJ1-5; V gene: TRBV7-8; clone size: -; D gene: -
CDR3 DNA: TGTGCCAGCAGATTGGGACAGAATAGCAATCAGCCCCAGCATTTT; CDR3 protein: CASRLGQNSNQPQHF; J gene: TRBJ1-5; V gene: TRBV7-6; clone size: -; D gene: TRBD1
CDR3 DNA: TGTGCCAGCAGCGTACAAGGTGCCCCCTATGGCTACACCTTC; CDR3 protein: CASSVQGAPYGYTF; J gene: TRBJ1-2; V gene: TRBV9; clone size: -; D gene: -
CDR3 DNA: TGTGCCAGTAGTAGGCCCCGTAGGGATGGCCCCTACGAGCAGTACTTC; CDR3 protein: CASSRPRRDGPYEQYF; J gene: TRBJ2-7; V gene: TRBV19; clone size: medium-sized; D gene: -
CDR3 DNA: TGCGCCAGCAGCGGGACTAGTCCTCGCAATGAGCAGTTCTTC; CDR3 protein: CASSGTSPRNEQFF; J gene: TRBJ2-1; V gene: TRBV5-1; clone size: once; D gene: TRBD2
CDR3 DNA: TGTGCCAGCAGCTTCTCAGGGCGCGGCTACACCTTC; CDR3 protein: CASSFSGRGYTF; J gene: TRBJ1-2; V gene: TRBV7-9; clone size: few; D gene: -
CDR3 DNA: TGTGCCAGTAATCAGGGACAGGGAACGATCGGCTACACCTTC; CDR3 protein: CASNQGQGTIGYTF; J gene: TRBJ1-2; V gene: TRBV19; clone size: -; D gene: TRBD1
CDR3 DNA: TGTGCCAGCAGCCCCCCCGTGGCGGGCTCTGGAAACACCATATATTTT; CDR3 protein: CASSPPVAGSGNTIYF; J gene: TRBJ1-3; V gene: TRBV28; clone size: -; D gene: -
CDR3 DNA: TGTGCCAGCAGTGAAACGAGCGGGAACACCGGGGAGCTGTTTTTT; CDR3 protein: CASSETSGNTGELFF; J gene: TRBJ2-2; V gene: TRBV2; clone size: -; D gene: -
CDR3 DNA: TGTGCCAGCAGTTACGGGGGGCGCTGGACTGAAGCTTTCTTT; CDR3 protein: CASSYGGRWTEAFF; J gene: TRBJ1-1; V gene: TRBV6-5; clone size: -; D gene: -
CDR3 DNA: TGTGCCAGCAGATGGAGGGCGGGCAATCAGCCCCAGCATTTT; CDR3 protein: CASRWRAGNQPQHF; J gene: TRBJ1-5; V gene: TRBV5-8; clone size: -; D gene: -
CDR3 DNA: TGTGCCAGCAGCGCGGCCAGGTCCATCCACACCTTC; CDR3 protein: CASSAARSIHTF; J gene: TRBJ1-2; V gene: TRBV13; clone size: -; D gene: -
CDR3 DNA: TGTGCCAGCTCAGCCGACGGGGATCAGCCCCAGCATTTT; CDR3 protein: CASSADGDQPQHF; J gene: TRBJ1-5; V gene: TRBV18; clone size: -; D gene: -
CDR3 DNA: TGTGCCAGCAGTTCACAGGATCTAGCCAAAAACATTCAGTACTTC; CDR3 protein: CASSSQDLAKNIQYF; J gene: TRBJ2-4; V gene: TRBV27; clone size: -; D gene: -
CDR3 DNA: TGTGCCAGCAGTTCGACAGGGTTCAGGGAGCAGTTCTTC; CDR3 protein: CASSSTGFREQFF; J gene: TRBJ2-1; V gene: TRBV27; clone size: -; D gene: TRBD1
CDR3 DNA: TGTGCCAGCAGCTACGGCAGGTCCTTCGGAGATACGCAGTATTTT; CDR3 protein: CASSYGRSFGDTQYF; J gene: TRBJ2-3; V gene: TRBV11-3; clone size: -; D gene: -
CDR3 DNA: TGTGCCAGCAGTCTGACAGGGGGCAATTCACCCCTCCACTTT; CDR3 protein: CASSLTGGNSPLHF; J gene: TRBJ1-6; V gene: TRBV9; clone size: once; D gene: TRBD1
CDR3 DNA: TGCACCGGCAGCCAAGAGGGACGGACGATGAGAGTCAGCACAGATACGCAGTATTTT; CDR3 protein: CTGSQEGRTMRVSTDTQYF; J gene: TRBJ2-3; V gene: TRBV1; clone size: -; D gene: -
CDR3 DNA: TGTGCCAGCAGCCGGGAGGGGGCGGACGGCTACACCTTC; CDR3 protein: CASSREGADGYTF; J gene: TRBJ1-2; V gene: TRBV2; clone size: -; D gene: TRBD1
CDR3 DNA: TGTGCCAGCAGCGGGACTAGCGGAACCTACAATGAGCAGTTCTTC; CDR3 protein: CASSGTSGTYNEQFF; J gene: TRBJ2-1; V gene: TRBV6-4; clone size: -; D gene: TRBD2
CDR3 DNA: TGTGCCAGCAGCGGGCAGGGGGCAGGTAGCACTGAAGCTTTCTTT; CDR3 protein: CASSGQGAGSTEAFF; J gene: TRBJ1-1; V gene: TRBV9; clone size: -; D gene: TRBD1
CDR3 DNA: TGCAGCGTTACCGGGACTAGCGGATTCACAGATACGCAGTATTTT; CDR3 protein: CSVTGTSGFTDTQYF; J gene: TRBJ2-3; V gene: TRBV29-1; clone size: -; D gene: TRBD2
CDR3 DNA: TGCAGCGCCGGACACACCCGAAGTGAAGCTTTCTTT; CDR3 protein: CSAGHTRSEAFF; J gene: TRBJ1-1; V gene: TRBV29-1; clone size: few; D gene: -
CDR3 DNA: TGTGCCTGGAGTTCGGGACTAGTCACAGATACGCAGTATTTT; CDR3 protein: CAWSSGLVTDTQYF; J gene: TRBJ2-3; V gene: TRBV30; clone size: -; D gene: TRBD2
CDR3 DNA: TGTGCCAGCAGTGGGCCCGGCAGGAACACTGAAGCTTTCTTT; CDR3 protein: CASSGPGRNTEAFF; J gene: TRBJ1-1; V gene: TRBV28; clone size: -; D gene: -
CDR3 DNA: TGTGCCAGTACCCCACAAGTCGGTGGCTACACCTTC; CDR3 protein: CASTPQVGGYTF; J gene: TRBJ1-2; V gene: TRBV19; clone size: -; D gene: -
CDR3 DNA: TGCGCCAGCAGCTTGGGTAACTCCTACAATGAGCAGTTCTTC; CDR3 protein: CASSLGNSYNEQFF; J gene: TRBJ2-1; V gene: TRBV5-1; clone size: -; D gene: -
CDR3 DNA: TGCGCCAGCAGCCCATCTAGCGGGGGGGCCGAAAAGGTTGGGCAGTTCTTC; CDR3 protein: CASSPSSGGAEKVGQFF; J gene: TRBJ2-1; V gene: TRBV5-1; clone size: -; D gene: TRBD2
CDR3 DNA: TGTGCCAGCAGTACGCGGACGGCGCCCACAGATACGCAGTATTTT; CDR3 protein: CASSTRTAPTDTQYF; J gene: TRBJ2-3; V gene: TRBV28; clone size: few; D gene: -
CDR3 DNA: TGTGCCAGCAGCGTAGCGGGACTAGCTAACTCCGGGGAGCTGTTTTTT; CDR3 protein: CASSVAGLANSGELFF; J gene: TRBJ2-2; V gene: TRBV9; clone size: -; D gene: TRBD2
CDR3 DNA: TGTGCCAGCAGTGATGTGGACAGGGAAGAGACCCAGTACTTC; CDR3 protein: CASSDVDREETQYF; J gene: TRBJ2-5; V gene: TRBV6-1; clone size: -; D gene: TRBD1
CDR3 DNA: TGCAGCGTCCTTGACAGGGCCGGTCCCAAAGGCGCTGAAGCTTTCTTT; CDR3 protein: CSVLDRAGPKGAEAFF; J gene: TRBJ1-1; V gene: TRBV29-1; clone size: -; D gene: TRBD1
CDR3 DNA: TGCGCCAGCAGTCTGGCACACTGGGAAGCTTTCTTT; CDR3 protein: CASSLAHWEAFF; J gene: TRBJ1-1; V gene: TRBV10-1; clone size: few; D gene: -
CDR3 DNA: TGCGCCAGCAGCTTGGCAGACAACTATGGCTACACCTTC; CDR3 protein: CASSLADNYGYTF; J gene: TRBJ1-2; V gene: TRBV5-1; clone size: few; D gene: -
CDR3 DNA: TGTGCCAGTAGGGATCTCGGCCCCAGTATGGGCAATCAGCCCCAGCATTTT; CDR3 protein: CASRDLGPSMGNQPQHF; J gene: TRBJ1-5; V gene: TRBV19; clone size: -; D gene: -
CDR3 DNA: TGTGCCAGCAAGTTAAGCAATCAGCCCCAGCATTTT; CDR3 protein: CASKLSNQPQHF; J gene: TRBJ1-5; V gene: TRBV6-1; clone size: -; D gene: -
CDR3 DNA: TGTGCCAGCAGCTTAGGTCGGTCCACTGAAGCTTTCTTT; CDR3 protein: CASSLGRSTEAFF; J gene: TRBJ1-1; V gene: TRBV11-3; clone size: -; D gene: -
CDR3 DNA: TGTGCCAGCAGCTTAATGAGGACTGAAGCTTTCTTT; CDR3 protein: CASSLMRTEAFF; J gene: TRBJ1-1; V gene: TRBV7-2; clone size: -; D gene: -
CDR3 DNA: TGTGCCAGCAGTGAAGCGGGGGGTGAACGGTGGGAAAAACTGTTTTTT; CDR3 protein: CASSEAGGERWEKLFF; J gene: TRBJ1-4; V gene: TRBV6-1; clone size: -; D gene: -